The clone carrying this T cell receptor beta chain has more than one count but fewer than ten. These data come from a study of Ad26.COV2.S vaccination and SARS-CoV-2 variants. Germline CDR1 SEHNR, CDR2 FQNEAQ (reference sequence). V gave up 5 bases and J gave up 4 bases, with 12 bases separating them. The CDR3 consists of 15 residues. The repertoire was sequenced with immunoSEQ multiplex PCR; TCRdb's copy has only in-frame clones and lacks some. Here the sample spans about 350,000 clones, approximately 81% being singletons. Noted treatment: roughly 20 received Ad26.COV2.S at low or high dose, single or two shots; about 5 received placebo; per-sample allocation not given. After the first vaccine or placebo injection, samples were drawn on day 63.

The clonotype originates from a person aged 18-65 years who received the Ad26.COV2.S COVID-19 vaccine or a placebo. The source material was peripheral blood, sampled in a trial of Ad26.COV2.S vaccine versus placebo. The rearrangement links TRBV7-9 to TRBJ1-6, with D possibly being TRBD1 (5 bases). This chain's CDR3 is CASSPLGAYNSPLHF. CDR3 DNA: TGTGCCAGCAGCCCGCTTGGGGCGTATAATTCACCCCTCCACTTT.